The next 12 T cell receptor beta chains were all read from a single sample in a study of blood T cell repertoires in COVID-19. Sequenced by immunoSEQ multiplex PCR; TCRdb stores in-frame clones only, minus some. Of 200,000 to 250,000 clones listed, about nine tenths were seen once; the top ten hold 3% to 4.5%. Sample: PBMCs or T cells enriched from blood (not recorded which). The receptors come from a woman in her 40s with acute COVID-19.

The CDR3 DNA sequence: TGTGCCAGCAGCTTGAGTCTATCGCAACCCCAGCATTTT. Protein sequence: CASSLSLSQPQHF. The chain combines TRBV7-2 with TRBJ1-5; no firm D call. The germline CDR1 and CDR2 sequences are SGHTA and FQGNSA. V was pared by 3 bases and J by 10 bases, with 13 bases between. The CDR3 sequence is 13 residues long. The full variable domain, in which reference TRBV7-2 and TRBJ1-5 provide the parts outside the CDR3, is GAGVSQSPSNKVTEKGKDVELRCDPISGHTALYWYRQSLGQGLEFLIYFQGNSAPDKSGLPSDRFSAERTGGSVSTLTIQRTQQEDSAVYLCASSLSLSQPQHFGDGTRLSIL.

This sequence joins TRBV13 and TRBJ2-7; 10 nucleotides line up with TRBD2. Germline V gene sequence: CDR1 PRHDT, CDR2 FYEKMQ (reference sequence). V was pared by 7 bases and J by 5 bases, with 11 bases of the junction left unmatched. The CDR3 runs to 15 residues. CDR3 in DNA: TGTGCCAGCAATAAGCGGGGGGGCCTCCTACACGAGCAGTACGTC. Amino acids: CASNKRGGLLHEQYV.

The chain has TRBV24-1 and TRBJ1-2, with D unclear. Germline lookup yields CDR1 KGHDR and CDR2 SFDVKD. V lost 2 bases to trimming and J lost 3 bases, with 15 bases between them. The CDR3 totals 16 residues. The CDR3 protein is CATSDYSARGYYGYTF. In DNA, the CDR3 is TGTGCCACCAGTGATTATTCAGCCAGAGGCTACTATGGCTACACCTTC.

The chain employs TRBV28 and TRBJ1-2, with 10 bases that match TRBD1. Trimming took 4 bases from V and 2 from J; bases not matched to a gene: 4. Germline values: CDR1 MDHEN, CDR2 SYDVKM. The CDR3 sequence is 15 residues long. CDR3 region: CASSSGQGGNYGYTF. CDR3 DNA sequence: TGTGCCAGCAGTTCAGGACAGGGGGGAAACTATGGCTACACCTTC.

This chain uses TRBV5-5 with TRBJ1-2, with D hard to call. V was clipped by 1 base and J by 8 bases, with 18 bases between them. The CDR3 is made up of 15 amino acids. Germline CDR1 and CDR2: SGHKS and YYEKEE (reference sequence). CDR3 coding DNA: TGTGCCAGCAGCTTGCACGAAGGATCTGCGGGGGGCTACACCTTC. Its translation: CASSLHEGSAGGYTF.

V and J are TRBV2 and TRBJ2-5; D gene ambiguous. Trimming left V 7 bases short and J 5 bases short, with 11 bases between. The CDR3 extends over 12 amino acids. The germline V gene encodes CDR1 SNHLY and CDR2 FYNNEI. The chain's CDR3 is CASNEAVETQYF. The CDR3, as DNA: TGTGCCAGCAATGAGGCCGTTGAGACCCAGTACTTC.

In DNA form, the CDR3 reads TGTGCCAGCTCACCACCGGCAGGGCCAGTGGATACGCAGTATTTT. Encoded protein: CASSPPAGPVDTQYF. V and J are TRBV18 and TRBJ2-3; tentative D call: TRBD1 (5 bases). V lost 0 bases and J 6 bases, leaving 13 bases between the germline ends. This CDR3 has 15 residues. CDR1 and CDR2 (germline): KGHSH, LQKENI.

In DNA, the CDR3 is TGCGCCAGCAGTCCCTCGGAGGCCGCGAGCTCCTACGAGCAGTACTTC. This codes for CASSPSEAASSYEQYF. The chain combines TRBV5-1 with TRBJ2-7; perhaps TRBD2 as D (5 bases). The V gene's germline CDR1 is SGHRS and CDR2 YFSETQ. The V and J ends lost 5 bases and 0 bases respectively, with 18 bases between them. CDR3 size: 16 residues.

The genes are TRBV19 and TRBJ2-2, with TRBD2 matching 7 bases. There are 15 residues in the CDR3. V was pared by 7 bases and J by 4 bases, with 9 bases of the junction left unmatched. Germline V gene sequence: CDR1 LNHDA, CDR2 SQIVND (reference sequence). DNA for the CDR3: TGTGCCAGTAAGGGAGCTAGCGGTTCCACCGGGGAGCTGTTTTTT. Protein product: CASKGASGSTGELFF.

The chain links TRBV19 to TRBJ2-2; possibly TRBD1 for D (5 bases). This CDR3 region has 15 residues. V shed 2 bases and J shed 7 bases, with 14 bases lying between them. Per germline, CDR1 LNHDA and CDR2 SQIVND (reference sequence). CDR3 amino acids: CASSISGRVIGELFF. CDR3 coding DNA: TGTGCCAGTAGTATATCAGGCAGGGTAATCGGGGAGCTGTTTTTT.

The V gene is TRBV5-5, the J gene TRBJ2-1, with 8 positions matching TRBD1. Looked up from germline, CDR1 is SGHKS and CDR2 is YYEKEE (reference sequence). J gave up 7 bases and V 5 bases, and 11 bases lay outside the gene matches. The length of the CDR3 is 15 residues. The CDR3 sequence is CASRTIRDRSNEQFF. CDR3 bases: TGTGCCAGCAGAACTATCCGGGACAGGAGTAATGAGCAGTTCTTC.

This clone was seen a single time. The J gene is TRBJ2-1, the V gene TRBV27; TRBD2 matches at 9 bases. V lost 4 bases and J lost 4; bases outside the gene matches: 8. The germline V gene encodes CDR1 MNHEY and CDR2 SMNVEV (reference sequence). This CDR3 comprises 16 residues. The CDR3 DNA follows: TGTGCCAGCAGTTGGACTAGCGAGGGAGCATACAATGAGCAGTTCTTC. This encodes CASSWTSEGAYNEQFF.